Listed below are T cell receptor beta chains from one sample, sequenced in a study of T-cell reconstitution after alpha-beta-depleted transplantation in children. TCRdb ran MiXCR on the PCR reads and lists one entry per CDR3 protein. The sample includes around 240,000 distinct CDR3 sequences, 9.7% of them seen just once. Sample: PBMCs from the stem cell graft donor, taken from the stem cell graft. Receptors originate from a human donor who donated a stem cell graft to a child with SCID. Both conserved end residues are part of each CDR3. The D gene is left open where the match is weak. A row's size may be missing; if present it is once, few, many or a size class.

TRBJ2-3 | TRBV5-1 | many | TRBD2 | CASSTGTSGEDTQYF | TGCGCCAGCAGCACCGGGACTAGCGGGGAAGATACGCAGTATTTT
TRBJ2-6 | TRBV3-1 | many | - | CASSQVDPRLPISGANVLTF | TGTGCCAGCAGCCAAGTGGATCCTAGACTCCCTATCTCTGGGGCCAACGTCCTGACTTTC
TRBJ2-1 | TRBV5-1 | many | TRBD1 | CASRSGGASYNEQFF | TGCGCCAGCCGATCAGGGGGCGCCTCCTACAATGAGCAGTTCTTC
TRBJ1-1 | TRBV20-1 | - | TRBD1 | CSARGDRNTEAFF | TGCAGTGCTAGAGGGGACAGGAACACTGAAGCTTTCTTT
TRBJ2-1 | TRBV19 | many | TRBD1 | CASSPLPGQGAGVSYNEQFF | TGTGCCAGTAGTCCCCTGCCGGGACAGGGGGCTGGGGTTAGTTACAATGAGCAGTTCTTC
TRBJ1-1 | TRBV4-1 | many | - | CASSQDPPGQNLNTEAFF | TGCGCCAGCAGCCAAGACCCCCCCGGGCAAAACCTGAACACTGAAGCTTTCTTT
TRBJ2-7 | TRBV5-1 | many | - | CASSLDSRNEQYF | TGCGCCAGCAGCCTGGATAGTCGGAACGAGCAGTACTTC
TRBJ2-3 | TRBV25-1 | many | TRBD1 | CASSGLDRGALWGTDTQYF | TGTGCCAGCAGTGGACTGGACAGGGGAGCCTTATGGGGCACAGATACGCAGTATTTT
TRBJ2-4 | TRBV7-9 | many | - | CASNAGYEDIQYF | TGTGCCAGCAACGCGGGGTACGAGGACATTCAGTACTTC
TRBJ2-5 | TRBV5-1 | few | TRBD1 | CASSPTGGVKETQYF | TGCGCCAGCAGCCCTACAGGGGGCGTAAAAGAGACCCAGTACTTC
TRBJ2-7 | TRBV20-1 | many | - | CSARAIRSSYEQYF | TGCAGTGCTAGAGCTATCCGGAGCTCCTACGAGCAGTACTTC
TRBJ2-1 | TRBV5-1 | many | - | CASSGGHLSSYNEQFF | TGCGCCAGCAGCGGGGGACACTTGAGCTCCTACAATGAGCAGTTCTTC
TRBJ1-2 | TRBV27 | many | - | CASSFYPGGAYGYTF | TGTGCCAGCAGTTTTTATCCTGGGGGAGCCTATGGCTACACCTTC
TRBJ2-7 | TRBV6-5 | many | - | CASSYADGYEQYF | TGTGCCAGCAGTTACGCGGACGGGTACGAGCAGTACTTC
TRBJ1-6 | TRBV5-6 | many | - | CASSVQPGADSPLHF | TGTGCCAGCAGCGTCCAACCGGGGGCCGATTCACCCCTCCACTTT
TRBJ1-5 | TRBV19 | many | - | CATGGAGGNQPQHF | TGTGCCACTGGGGGGGCAGGGGGCAATCAGCCCCAGCATTTT
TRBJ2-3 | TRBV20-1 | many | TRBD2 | CSAPPGTRGDTQYF | TGCAGTGCTCCCCCCGGGACTAGAGGAGATACGCAGTATTTT
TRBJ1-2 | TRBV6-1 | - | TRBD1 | CAARQGVNYGYTF | TGTGCCGCCAGACAGGGGGTTAACTATGGCTACACCTTC
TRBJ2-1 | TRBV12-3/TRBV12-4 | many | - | CATRGRGIYNEQFF | TGTGCCACCCGGGGGCGCGGGATTTACAATGAGCAGTTCTTC
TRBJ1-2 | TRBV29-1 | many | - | CSVESQSYGYTF | TGCAGCGTTGAGAGCCAGAGTTATGGCTACACCTTC
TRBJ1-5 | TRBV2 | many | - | CAIGASRVYPQHF | TGTGCTATTGGGGCGTCCCGGGTTTATCCCCAGCATTTT
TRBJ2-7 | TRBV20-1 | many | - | CSARRQGVHEQYF | TGCAGTGCGCGCCGGCAGGGCGTTCACGAGCAGTACTTC
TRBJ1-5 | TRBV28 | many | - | CASSLDGPGQPQHF | TGTGCCAGCAGTTTAGATGGGCCCGGTCAGCCCCAGCATTTT
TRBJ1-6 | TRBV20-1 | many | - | CSARPRDGLSYNSPLHF | TGCAGTGCGAGACCCAGGGACGGACTCTCCTATAATTCACCCCTCCACTTT
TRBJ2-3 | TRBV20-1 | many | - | CSATPRRGSTDTQYF | TGCAGTGCTACCCCTCGGCGAGGGTCCACAGATACGCAGTATTTT
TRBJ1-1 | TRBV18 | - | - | CASSTTSPEAFF | TGTGCCAGCTCAACGACGAGCCCTGAAGCTTTCTTT
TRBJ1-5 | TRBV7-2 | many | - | CASSLFWLGNQPQHF | TGTGCCAGCAGCTTATTTTGGCTAGGCAATCAGCCCCAGCATTTT
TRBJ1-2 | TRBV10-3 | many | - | CAISESRGVNYGYTF | TGTGCCATCAGTGAGTCAAGGGGAGTAAACTATGGCTACACCTTC
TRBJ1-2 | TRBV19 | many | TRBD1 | CASRGQGALMGYTF | TGTGCCAGTAGAGGACAGGGGGCTCTTATGGGCTACACCTTC
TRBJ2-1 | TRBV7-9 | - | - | CASSPGDLGFAYEQFF | TGTGCCAGCAGCCCCGGGGACCTAGGTTTTGCATATGAGCAGTTCTTC
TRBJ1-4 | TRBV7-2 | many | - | CASSRGGSFGEKLFF | TGTGCCAGCAGCCGGGGGGGAAGTTTTGGGGAAAAACTGTTTTTT
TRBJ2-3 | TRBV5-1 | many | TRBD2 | CASSFAGGWSDTQYF | TGCGCCAGCAGCTTTGCGGGGGGATGGTCAGATACGCAGTATTTT
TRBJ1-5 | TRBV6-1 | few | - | CASSVAGDSRWQPQHF | TGTGCCAGCAGTGTAGCCGGGGACTCACGGTGGCAGCCCCAGCATTTT
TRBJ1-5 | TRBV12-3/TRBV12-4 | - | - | CAGSFHRVGGNQPQHF | TGTGCCGGCAGCTTCCATAGGGTGGGAGGGAATCAGCCCCAGCATTTT
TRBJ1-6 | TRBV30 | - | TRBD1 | CAWGARRGRGGSPLHF | TGTGCCTGGGGAGCTCGCAGGGGGCGAGGAGGTTCACCCCTCCACTTT
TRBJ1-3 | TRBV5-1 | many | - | CASSAGLLSSGNTIYF | TGCGCCAGCAGCGCGGGACTCCTCAGCTCTGGAAACACCATATATTTT
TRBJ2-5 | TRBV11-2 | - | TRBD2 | CASSFQRGTGEETQYF | TGTGCCAGCAGCTTTCAGCGGGGTACCGGCGAAGAGACCCAGTACTTC
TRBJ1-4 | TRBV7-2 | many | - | CASSYRGMDEKLFF | TGTGCCAGCAGCTACCGGGGGATGGATGAAAAACTGTTTTTT
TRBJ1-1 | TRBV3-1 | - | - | CASSQEGLLTEAFF | TGTGCCAGCAGCCAAGAGGGGCTGTTGACCGAAGCTTTCTTT
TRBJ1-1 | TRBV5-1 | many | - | CASSSPAYTEAFF | TGCGCCAGCAGCTCTCCGGCCTACACTGAAGCTTTCTTT
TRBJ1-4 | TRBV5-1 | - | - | CASSLDGSNEKLFF | TGCGCCAGCAGCTTAGATGGGTCTAATGAAAAACTGTTTTTT
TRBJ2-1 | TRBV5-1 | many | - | CASSLMGPPRNEQFF | TGCGCCAGCAGCTTGATGGGCCCCCCCCGAAATGAGCAGTTCTTC
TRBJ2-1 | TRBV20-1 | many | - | CSAQGRFNNEQFF | TGCAGTGCTCAGGGACGCTTCAACAATGAGCAGTTCTTC
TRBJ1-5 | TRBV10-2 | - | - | CASSLGQGRTDTQHF | TGCGCCAGCAGTCTCGGGCAGGGGAGAACAGATACGCAGCATTTT
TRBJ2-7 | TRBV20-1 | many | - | CSASIGHYEQYF | TGCAGTGCTAGTATAGGGCACTACGAGCAGTACTTC
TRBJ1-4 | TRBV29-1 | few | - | CSVETGSNEKLFF | TGCAGCGTTGAGACCGGTTCGAATGAAAAACTGTTTTTT
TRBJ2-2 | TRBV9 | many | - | CASSVLSTGELFF | TGTGCCAGCAGCGTCCTGAGCACCGGGGAGCTGTTTTTT
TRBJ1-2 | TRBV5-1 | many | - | CASSFQNIHYGYTF | TGCGCCAGCAGCTTTCAGAACATCCACTATGGCTACACCTTC
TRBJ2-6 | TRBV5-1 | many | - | CASRDSSGANVLTF | TGCGCCAGCCGAGACAGCTCTGGGGCCAACGTCCTGACTTTC
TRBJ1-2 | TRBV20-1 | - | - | CSARPSLVGYGYTF | TGCAGTGCTAGACCTTCGTTGGTTGGGTATGGCTACACCTTC
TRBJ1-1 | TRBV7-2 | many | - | CASSPKTGNTEAFF | TGTGCCAGCAGCCCTAAGACGGGGAACACTGAAGCTTTCTTT